There are many counts of the clone carrying this T cell receptor (beta chain). The CDR3 is 15 residues long. V was cut by 4 bases and J by 5 bases, with 17 bases left in between. Germline V gives CDR1 MNHEY, CDR2 SVGAGI. Each cDNA molecule carried a unique molecular identifier. TCRdb called the 5' RACE reads again in MiXCR, with one record for every CDR3 protein. Among approximately 39,000 distinct CDR3 sequences listed, under 7% were seen once. The data were obtained in a study of early T cells in non-severe SARS-CoV-2 infection. On the study more broadly: Sequenced bulk RNA came from whole blood that was unsorted, and chains were unpaired.

This specimen was whole blood, taken at baseline. The sequence derives from an adult who was a healthcare worker with PCR-confirmed SARS-CoV-2 infection or an uninfected control (not recorded which). V is TRBV6-5 and J is TRBJ2-5; TRBD2 might be the D (7 bases). The CDR3 here is CASSSNGGARETQYF. DNA of the CDR3: TGTGCCAGCAGTTCAAATGGGGGGGCGAGGGAGACCCAGTACTTC.